The 9 T cell receptor beta chains in this list originate from one sample, sequenced in a study of blood T cell repertoires in COVID-19. Libraries were prepared by immunoSEQ multiplex PCR; TCRdb keeps only in-frame clonotypes and omits some of them. The profile shows about 380,000 clones, about 90% of them singletons. Input material: peripheral blood. The receptors come from a middle-aged man with acute or convalescent COVID-19.

The V gene is TRBV6-5, the J gene TRBJ2-1, with D maybe TRBD2 (5 bases). This CDR3 has 14 residues. CDR1 and CDR2 (germline): MNHEY, SVGAGI. CDR3 sequence: CVTNREIRYNEQFF. The CDR3 DNA reads as TGTGTCACGAATAGGGAGATTCGGTACAATGAGCAGTTCTTC.

This rearrangement joins TRBV6-6 to TRBJ1-2, with 8 bases lining up with TRBD1. The CDR3 has 14 residues. Germline CDR1 reads MNHNY; CDR2 reads SVGAGI (reference sequence). After removal of 7 bases from V and 5 bases from J, the junction contained 9 bases not matched to a gene. The CDR3 DNA reads as TGTGCCAGCATACAACAGGGGGTAGGGTATGGCTACACCTTC. Translated: CASIQQGVGYGYTF.

The chain couples TRBV6-2 or TRBV6-3 to TRBJ2-3; D unresolved. Trimming took off 5 bases at V and 5 bases at J, with 14 bases between the two ends. The V gene's germline CDR1 is MNHEY and CDR2 SVGEGT. This CDR3 contains 14 residues. CDR3 protein: CASSPSTSGDTQYF. The CDR3, as DNA: TGTGCCAGCAGTCCATCTACCTCTGGAGATACGCAGTATTTT.

V and J are TRBV3-1 (or the pseudogene TRBV3-2) and TRBJ1-6; D unclear. The CDR3 is made up of 16 amino acids. The germline gives CDR1 LGHDT, CDR2 YNNKEL (reference sequence). Deletions cut 1 base from V and 4 bases from J, with 11 bases between. The chain's CDR3 is CASSQALPGYNSPLHF. CDR3 bases: TGTGCCAGCAGCCAAGCTTTACCGGGATATAATTCACCCCTCCACTTT.

The chain uses TRBV27 and TRBJ2-5; D is possibly TRBD1 (6 bases). The V gene lost 0 bases and the J gene lost 4 bases, with 9 bases spanning the gap. This CDR3 spans 14 amino acids. Germline values: CDR1 MNHEY, CDR2 SMNVEV (reference sequence). The CDR3 sequence: CASSLSGHRETQYF. The CDR3 DNA follows: TGTGCCAGCAGTTTATCGGGACACCGAGAGACCCAGTACTTC.

The rearrangement uses TRBV27 and TRBJ2-3, with 7 bases identical to TRBD1. V gave up 6 bases and J gave up 2 bases; unmatched junction bases: 5. Germline values: CDR1 MNHEY, CDR2 SMNVEV (reference sequence). The CDR3 is made up of 14 amino acids. CDR3: CASRSGQNTDTQYF. CDR3 bases: TGTGCCAGCAGATCGGGACAGAACACAGATACGCAGTATTTT.

The chain employs TRBV7-2 and TRBJ2-7; 7 bases agree with TRBD1. There are 14 residues in the CDR3. Losses at the gene ends were 2 bases for V and 3 bases for J; bases not matched to a gene: 4. Germline CDR1 SGHTA, CDR2 FQGNSA. The CDR3 loop is CASSLWGQIYEQYF. CDR3 DNA sequence: TGTGCCAGCAGCTTATGGGGACAGATCTACGAGCAGTACTTC.

The chain joins TRBV25-1 to TRBJ2-5; 7 bases fit TRBD1. Germline trimming cut 3 bases from V and 2 bases from J; bases unmatched to any gene: 15. The V gene's germline CDR1 is MGHDK and CDR2 SYGVNS. CDR3 length: 18 amino acids. CDR3 amino acids: CASSEGVGRGFHQETQYF. In DNA form, the CDR3 reads TGTGCCAGCAGTGAGGGGGTGGGCAGGGGGTTTCATCAAGAGACCCAGTACTTC.

The rearrangement joins TRBV27 to TRBJ2-7; D is unclear. The germline gives CDR1 MNHEY, CDR2 SMNVEV (reference sequence). V lost 5 bases and J lost 0, with 8 bases in between. The CDR3 has 13 residues. Written as DNA, the CDR3 is TGTGCCAGCAGTAGACAACTCTCCTACGAGCAGTACTTC. Its translation: CASSRQLSYEQYF.